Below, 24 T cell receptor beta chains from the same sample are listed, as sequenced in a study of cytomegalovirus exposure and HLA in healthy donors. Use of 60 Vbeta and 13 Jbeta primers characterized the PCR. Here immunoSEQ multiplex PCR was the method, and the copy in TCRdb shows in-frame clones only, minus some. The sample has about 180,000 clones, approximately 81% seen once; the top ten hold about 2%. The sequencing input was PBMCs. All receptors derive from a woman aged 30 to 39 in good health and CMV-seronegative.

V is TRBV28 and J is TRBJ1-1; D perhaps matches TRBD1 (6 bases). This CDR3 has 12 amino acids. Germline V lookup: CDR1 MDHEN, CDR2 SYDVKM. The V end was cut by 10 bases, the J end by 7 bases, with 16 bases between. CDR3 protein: CAISDRVLEAFF. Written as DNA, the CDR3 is TGTGCCATTTCGGACAGAGTGCTTGAAGCTTTCTTT.

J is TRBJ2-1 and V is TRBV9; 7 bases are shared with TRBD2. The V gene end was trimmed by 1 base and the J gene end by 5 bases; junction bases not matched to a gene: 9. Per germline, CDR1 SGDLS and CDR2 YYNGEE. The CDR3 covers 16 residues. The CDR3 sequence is CASSVSPLAENNEQFF. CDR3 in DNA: TGTGCCAGCAGCGTATCCCCCCTAGCGGAGAACAATGAGCAGTTCTTC.

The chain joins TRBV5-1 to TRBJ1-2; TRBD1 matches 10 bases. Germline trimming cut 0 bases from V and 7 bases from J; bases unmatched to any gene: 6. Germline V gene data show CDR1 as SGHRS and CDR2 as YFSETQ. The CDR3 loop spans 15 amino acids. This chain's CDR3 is CASSLVTGGLPGYTF. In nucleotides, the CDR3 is TGCGCCAGCAGCTTGGTGACAGGGGGCTTGCCTGGCTACACCTTC. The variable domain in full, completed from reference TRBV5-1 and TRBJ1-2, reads KAGVTQTPRYLIKTRGQQVTLSCSPISGHRSVSWYQQTPGQGLQFLFEYFSETQRNKGNFPGRFSGRQFSNSRSEMNVSTLELGDSALYLCASSLVTGGLPGYTFGSGTRLTVV.

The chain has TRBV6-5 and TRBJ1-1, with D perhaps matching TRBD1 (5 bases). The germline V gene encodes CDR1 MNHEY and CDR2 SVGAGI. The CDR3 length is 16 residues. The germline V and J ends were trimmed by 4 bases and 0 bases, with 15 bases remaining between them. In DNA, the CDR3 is TGTGCCAGCAGTTTTCGGACGGGGGGGATGAACACTGAAGCTTTCTTT. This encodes CASSFRTGGMNTEAFF.

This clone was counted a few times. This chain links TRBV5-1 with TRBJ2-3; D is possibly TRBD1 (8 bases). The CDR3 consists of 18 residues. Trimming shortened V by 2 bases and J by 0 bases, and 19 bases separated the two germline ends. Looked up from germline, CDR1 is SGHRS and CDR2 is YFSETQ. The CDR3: CASSLKTGGETSTDTQYF. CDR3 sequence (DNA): TGCGCCAGCAGCTTAAAAACAGGGGGGGAAACTAGCACAGATACGCAGTATTTT.

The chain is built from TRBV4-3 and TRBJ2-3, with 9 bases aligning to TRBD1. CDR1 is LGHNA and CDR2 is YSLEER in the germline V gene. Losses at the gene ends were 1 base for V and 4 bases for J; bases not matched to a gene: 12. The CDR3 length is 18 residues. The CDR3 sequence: CASSQGGPGQGGADTQYF. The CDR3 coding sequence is TGCGCCAGCAGCCAAGGGGGCCCGGGACAGGGAGGTGCAGATACGCAGTATTTT.

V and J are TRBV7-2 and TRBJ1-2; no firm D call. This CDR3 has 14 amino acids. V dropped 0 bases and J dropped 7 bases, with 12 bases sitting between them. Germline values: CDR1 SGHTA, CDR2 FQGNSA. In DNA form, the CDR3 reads TGTGCCAGCAGCTTAGCGGCAGGTCTCGGTGGCTACACCTTC. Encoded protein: CASSLAAGLGGYTF.

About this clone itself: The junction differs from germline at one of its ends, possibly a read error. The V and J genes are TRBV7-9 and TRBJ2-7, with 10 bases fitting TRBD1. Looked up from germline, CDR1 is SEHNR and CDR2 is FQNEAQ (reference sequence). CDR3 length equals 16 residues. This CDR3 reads CSSSFHRDRGGSEQYF. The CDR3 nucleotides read TGTTCCAGCAGCTTCCACCGGGACAGGGGAGGGAGCGAGCAGTACTTC.

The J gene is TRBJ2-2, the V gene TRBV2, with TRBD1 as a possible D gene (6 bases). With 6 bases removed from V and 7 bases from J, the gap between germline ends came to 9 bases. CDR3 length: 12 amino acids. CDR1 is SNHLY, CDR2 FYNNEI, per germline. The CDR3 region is CASRDSRGELFF. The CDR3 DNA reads TGTGCCAGCAGGGACAGTCGCGGGGAGCTGTTTTTT. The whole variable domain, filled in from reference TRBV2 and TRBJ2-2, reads EPEVTQTPSHQVTQMGQEVILRCVPISNHLYFYWYRQILGQKVEFLVSFYNNEISEKSEIFDDQFSVERPDGSNFTLKIRSTKLEDSAMYFCASRDSRGELFFGEGSRLTVL.

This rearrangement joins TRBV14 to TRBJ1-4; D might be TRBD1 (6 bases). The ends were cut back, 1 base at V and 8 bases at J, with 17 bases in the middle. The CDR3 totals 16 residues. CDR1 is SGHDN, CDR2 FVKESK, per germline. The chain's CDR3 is CASSQGTQGTGEKLFF. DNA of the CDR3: TGTGCCAGCAGCCAAGGGACTCAGGGGACGGGGGAAAAACTGTTTTTT.

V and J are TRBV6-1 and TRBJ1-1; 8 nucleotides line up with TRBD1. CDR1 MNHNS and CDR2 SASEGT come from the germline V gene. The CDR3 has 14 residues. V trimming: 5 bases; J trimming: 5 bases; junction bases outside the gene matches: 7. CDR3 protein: CASSLQGEGTEAFF. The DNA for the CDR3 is TGTGCCAGCAGTCTACAGGGGGAGGGTACTGAAGCTTTCTTT.

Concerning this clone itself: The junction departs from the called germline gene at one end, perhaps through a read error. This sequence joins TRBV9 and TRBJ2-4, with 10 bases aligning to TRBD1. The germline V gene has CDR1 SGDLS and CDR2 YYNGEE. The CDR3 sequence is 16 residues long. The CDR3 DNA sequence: TGTGCCAGCAGCGTAGAAGACAGGGGGCCGGGAAACAGTCAGTACTTC. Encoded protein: CASSVEDRGPGNSQYF. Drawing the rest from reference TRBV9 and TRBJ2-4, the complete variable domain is DSGVTQTPKHLITATGQRVTLRCSPRSGDLSVYWYQQSLDQGLQFLIQYYNGEERAKGNILERFSAQQFPDLHSELNLSSLELGDSALYFCASSVEDRGPGNSQYFGAGTRLSVL.

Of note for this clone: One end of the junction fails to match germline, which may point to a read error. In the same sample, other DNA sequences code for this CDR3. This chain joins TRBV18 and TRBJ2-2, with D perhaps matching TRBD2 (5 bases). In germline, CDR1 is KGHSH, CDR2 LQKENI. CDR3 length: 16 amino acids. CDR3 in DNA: TGTGCCAGCTCACCGTCTGGTCGAGGGTCCACCGGGGAACTGTTTTTT. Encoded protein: CASSPSGRGSTGELFF.

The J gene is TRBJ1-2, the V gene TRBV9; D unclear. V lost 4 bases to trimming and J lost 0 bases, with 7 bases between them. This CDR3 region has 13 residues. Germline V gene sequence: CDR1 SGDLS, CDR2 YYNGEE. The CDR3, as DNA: TGTGCCAGCAGCACAGATACTAACTATGGCTACACCTTC. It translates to CASSTDTNYGYTF. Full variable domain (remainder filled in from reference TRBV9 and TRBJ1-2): DSGVTQTPKHLITATGQRVTLRCSPRSGDLSVYWYQQSLDQGLQFLIQYYNGEERAKGNILERFSAQQFPDLHSELNLSSLELGDSALYFCASSTDTNYGYTFGSGTRLTVV.

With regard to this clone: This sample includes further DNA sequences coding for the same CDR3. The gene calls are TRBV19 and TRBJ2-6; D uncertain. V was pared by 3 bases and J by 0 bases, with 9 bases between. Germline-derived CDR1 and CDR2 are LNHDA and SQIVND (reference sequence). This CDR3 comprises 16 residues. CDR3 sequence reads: CASSIFSGSGANVLTF. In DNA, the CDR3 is TGTGCCAGTAGTATTTTTTCGGGCTCTGGGGCCAACGTCCTGACTTTC.

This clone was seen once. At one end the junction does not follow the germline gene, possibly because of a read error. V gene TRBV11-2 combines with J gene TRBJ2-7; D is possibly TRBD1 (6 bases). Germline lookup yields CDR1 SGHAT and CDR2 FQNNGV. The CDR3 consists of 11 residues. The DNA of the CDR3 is TGTGCCAGCAGCTCGGGACACCGGGCAGACTTC. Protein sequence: CASSSGHRADF.

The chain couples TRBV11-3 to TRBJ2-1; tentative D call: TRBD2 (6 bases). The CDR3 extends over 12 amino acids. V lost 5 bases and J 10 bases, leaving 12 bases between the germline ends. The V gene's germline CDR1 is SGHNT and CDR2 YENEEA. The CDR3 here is CASSRPGVEQFF. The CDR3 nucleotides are TGTGCCAGCAGCAGACCGGGAGTGGAGCAGTTCTTC.

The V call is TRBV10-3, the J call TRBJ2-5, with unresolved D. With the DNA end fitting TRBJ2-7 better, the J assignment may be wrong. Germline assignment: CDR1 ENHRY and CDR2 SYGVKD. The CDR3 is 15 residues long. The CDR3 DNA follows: TGTGCCATCAGTGGTATCGAAGGCAGGTCCTACGAGCAGTACTTC. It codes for CAISGIEGRSYEQYF.

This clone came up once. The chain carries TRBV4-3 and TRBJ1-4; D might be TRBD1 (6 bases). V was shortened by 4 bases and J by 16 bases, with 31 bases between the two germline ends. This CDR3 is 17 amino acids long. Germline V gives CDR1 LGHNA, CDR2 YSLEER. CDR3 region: CASSPQEAGTSSAAAFF. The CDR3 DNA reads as TGCGCCAGCAGCCCGCAGGAAGCCGGGACAAGTAGTGCTGCTGCGTTTTTT.

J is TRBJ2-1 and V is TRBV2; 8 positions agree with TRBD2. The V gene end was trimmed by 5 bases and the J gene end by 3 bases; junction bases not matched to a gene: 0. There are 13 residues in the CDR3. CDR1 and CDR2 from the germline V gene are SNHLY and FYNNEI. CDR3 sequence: CASSLAGYNEQFF. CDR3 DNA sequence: TGTGCCAGCAGTCTAGCGGGCTACAATGAGCAGTTCTTC.

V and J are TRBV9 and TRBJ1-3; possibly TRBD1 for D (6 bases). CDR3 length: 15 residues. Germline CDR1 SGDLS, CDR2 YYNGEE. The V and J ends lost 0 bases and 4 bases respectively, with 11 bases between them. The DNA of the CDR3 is TGTGCCAGCAGCGTAGGTCACAGGGCGGGAAACACCATATATTTT. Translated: CASSVGHRAGNTIYF.

CDR3 in amino acids: CASSLDNALPPSYNEQFF. The CDR3 DNA sequence: TGTGCCAGCAGCTTGGACAACGCTTTGCCCCCATCCTACAATGAGCAGTTCTTC. The genes are TRBV28 and TRBJ2-1; perhaps TRBD1 as D (5 bases). The germline gives CDR1 MDHEN, CDR2 SYDVKM. This CDR3 has 18 amino acids. V was pared by 6 bases and J by 1 base, with 22 bases between.

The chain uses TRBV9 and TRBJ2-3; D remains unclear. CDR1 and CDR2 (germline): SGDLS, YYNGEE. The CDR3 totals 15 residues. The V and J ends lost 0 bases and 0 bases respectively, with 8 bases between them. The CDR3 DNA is TGTGCCAGCAGCGTAGAGTTCAGAAGCACAGATACGCAGTATTTT. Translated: CASSVEFRSTDTQYF.

The chain's CDR3 is CASSFRYGYTF. Here the CDR3 DNA reads TGTGCCAGCAGTTTCAGATATGGCTACACCTTC. The chain couples TRBV28 to TRBJ1-2; no reliable D call. Trimming took off 3 bases at V and 5 bases at J, with 4 bases between the two ends. This CDR3 has 11 amino acids. Germline V gene lookup returns CDR1 MDHEN and CDR2 SYDVKM.